This is a list of T cell receptor beta chains from one sample in a study of T cells expressing NK-cell markers. TCRdb re-called the 5' RACE reads and catalogs CDR3 proteins one per entry, DNA excluded. The sample spans 150,000 or so distinct CDR3 sequences; the ten largest clones claim more than 35%. Sequencing was done on a sample of blood T cells: a sorted CD56 or NKG2C T cell subset, CD4+ or CD8+ T cells, or bulk PBMC T cells (not recorded which). The receptors derive from a woman aged 45-59 years in good health. The CDR3 runs from the conserved cysteine through the conserved F or W.

TRBJ2-7	TRBV27	CASSLGGSRYEQYF
TRBJ1-4	TRBV24-1	CATSDLGNEKLFF
TRBJ2-1	TRBV5-1	CASSLAQTGVDEQFF
TRBJ2-7	TRBV10-3	CAISPAGSYEQYF
TRBJ1-5	TRBV12-2	CASRSLGRDQPQHF
TRBJ2-3	TRBV7-9	CASSPLGGVADTQYF
TRBJ2-4	TRBV7-8	CASSFSGVENIQYF
TRBJ1-5	TRBV27	CASALGFNQPQHF
TRBJ2-7	TRBV28	CASRPIDRATYEQYF
TRBJ2-3	TRBV13	CASSQTGLAPDTQYF
TRBJ2-5	TRBV4-1	CASSQEQIQETQYF
TRBJ2-1	TRBV24-1	CATSDIRVGEQFF
TRBJ2-3	TRBV24-1	CATSDFLAGGSDTQYF
TRBJ2-2	TRBV12-3/TRBV12-4	CASSWAFLRELFF
TRBJ2-1	TRBV12-3/TRBV12-4	CASSFSASSDEQFF
TRBJ2-6	TRBV7-9	CAETSSGANVLTF
TRBJ2-2	TRBV27	CASSHRFLSGELFF
TRBJ2-2	TRBV12-3/TRBV12-4	CAQIPLETGELFF
TRBJ1-5	TRBV2	CASSGGQGLNQPQHF
TRBJ2-2	TRBV30	CAWSLVPNTGELFF
TRBJ1-2	TRBV11-2	CASSLDRGGYTF
TRBJ2-3	TRBV5-1	CASSLGGPVSTDTQYF
TRBJ2-1	TRBV7-8	CASSSLLPGAEEQFF
TRBJ2-3	TRBV7-9	CASSLTGFTDTQYF
TRBJ2-1	TRBV7-9	CASSLAMGNEQFF
TRBJ1-5	TRBV15	CATSRPPGTPGPAQPQHF
TRBJ2-7	TRBV7-9	CASTPWRGADYEQYF
TRBJ2-2	TRBV12-3/TRBV12-4	CASTSGLPGELFF
TRBJ2-3	TRBV7-9	CASSPAAGAHTDTQYF
TRBJ2-5	TRBV20-1	CSARDRFAGVGETQYF
TRBJ2-1	TRBV5-1	CASSFQQTNYNEQFF
TRBJ2-5	TRBV29-1	CSVVTGLGKTQYF
TRBJ2-1	TRBV5-6	CASSPRVASGSYEQFF
TRBJ2-1	TRBV7-8	CASSPAPLYEQFF